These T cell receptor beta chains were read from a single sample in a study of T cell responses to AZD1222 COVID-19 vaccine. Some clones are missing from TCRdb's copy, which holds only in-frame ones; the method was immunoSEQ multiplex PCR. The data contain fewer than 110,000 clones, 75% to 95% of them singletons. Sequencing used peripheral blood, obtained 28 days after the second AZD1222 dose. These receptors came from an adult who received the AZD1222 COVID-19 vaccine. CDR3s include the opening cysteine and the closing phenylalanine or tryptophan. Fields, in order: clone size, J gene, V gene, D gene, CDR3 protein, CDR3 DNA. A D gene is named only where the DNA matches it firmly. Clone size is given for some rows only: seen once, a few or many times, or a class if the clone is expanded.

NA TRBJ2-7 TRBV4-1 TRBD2 CASSLPGLSYEQYF TGCGCCAGCAGCCTACCGGGACTATCCTACGAGCAGTACTTC
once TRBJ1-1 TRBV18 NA CASSPTPQGTEAFF TGTGCCAGCTCACCTACGCCTCAAGGGACTGAAGCTTTCTTT
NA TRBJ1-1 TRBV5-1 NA CASSLVTGTEAFF TGCGCCAGCAGCTTGGTTACCGGGACTGAAGCTTTCTTT
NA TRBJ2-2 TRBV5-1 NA CASSGAGRTGELFF TGCGCCAGCAGCGGAGCGGGTAGGACCGGGGAGCTGTTTTTT
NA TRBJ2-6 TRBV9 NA CASSVPGAGANVLTF TGTGCCAGCAGCGTTCCGGGGGCTGGGGCCAACGTCCTGACTTTC
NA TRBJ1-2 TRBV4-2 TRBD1 CASSSTGGGYTF TGTGCCAGCAGCTCGACAGGGGGCGGCTACACCTTC
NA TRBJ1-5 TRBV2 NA CASSPNSNQPQHF TGTGCCAGCAGTCCCAATAGCAATCAGCCCCAGCATTTT
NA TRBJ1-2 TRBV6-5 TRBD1 CASSRLGGVYGYTF TGTGCCAGCAGCCGCCTAGGGGGCGTTTATGGCTACACCTTC
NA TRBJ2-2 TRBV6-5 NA CASLSGTTDTGELFF TGTGCCAGCTTATCCGGGACCACCGATACCGGGGAGCTGTTTTTT
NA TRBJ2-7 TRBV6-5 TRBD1 CASQGGGYEQYF TGTGCCAGCCAAGGGGGCGGATACGAGCAGTACTTC
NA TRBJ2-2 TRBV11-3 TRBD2 CASSPERGMGGGELFF TGTGCCAGCAGCCCAGAGCGGGGAATGGGCGGCGGGGAGCTGTTTTTT
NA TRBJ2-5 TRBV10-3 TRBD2 CAISESPSGYQETQYF TGTGCCATCAGTGAGTCCCCTAGCGGTTACCAAGAGACCCAGTACTTC
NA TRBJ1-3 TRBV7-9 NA CASSLGDGRRRNTIYF TGTGCCAGCAGCTTAGGGGATGGAAGAAGAAGAAACACCATATATTTT
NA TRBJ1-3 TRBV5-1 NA CASSLAPSGNTIYF TGCGCCAGCAGCTTGGCGCCCTCTGGAAACACCATATATTTT
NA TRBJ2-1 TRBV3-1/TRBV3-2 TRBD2 CASSQGATSGRLDNEQFF TGTGCCAGCAGCCAAGGAGCGACTAGCGGGAGATTAGACAATGAGCAGTTCTTC
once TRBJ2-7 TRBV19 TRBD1 CASSAGTVPFYEQYF TGTGCCAGTAGTGCCGGGACAGTCCCCTTCTACGAGCAGTACTTC
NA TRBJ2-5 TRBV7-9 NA CASSQQGFQETQYF TGTGCCAGCAGCCAGCAGGGTTTCCAAGAGACCCAGTACTTC
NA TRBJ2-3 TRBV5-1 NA CASSLEGSSTDTQYF TGCGCCAGCAGCTTGGAGGGGTCTAGCACAGATACGCAGTATTTT
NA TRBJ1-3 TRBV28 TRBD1 CASSPRDRGGRNTIYF TGTGCCAGCAGTCCGCGGGACAGGGGAGGAAGAAACACCATATATTTT
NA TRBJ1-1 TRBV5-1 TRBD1 CASSLGSLRDSLNTEAFF TGCGCCAGCAGCTTGGGTTCGTTGAGGGACAGTTTGAACACTGAAGCTTTCTTT
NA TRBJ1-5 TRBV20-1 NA CSARVSQNQHF TGCAGTGCTAGGGTTAGTCAGAACCAGCATTTT
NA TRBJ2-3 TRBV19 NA CASRPGQPTDTQYF TGTGCCAGTAGACCTGGACAGCCAACAGATACGCAGTATTTT
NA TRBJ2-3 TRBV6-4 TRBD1 CASSGKGAKDTQYF TGTGCCAGCAGTGGAAAGGGGGCCAAAGATACGCAGTATTTT
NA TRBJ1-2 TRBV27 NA CASSLRADYSYTF TGTGCCAGCAGTTTACGGGCCGATTACAGCTACACCTTC
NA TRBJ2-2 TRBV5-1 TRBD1 CASSLSGGRMNSGELFF TGCGCCAGCAGCTTGTCAGGGGGCCGTATGAACAGCGGGGAGCTGTTTTTT
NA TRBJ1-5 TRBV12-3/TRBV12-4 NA CASSAGGTQPQHF TGTGCCAGCAGTGCCGGGGGCACGCAGCCCCAGCATTTT
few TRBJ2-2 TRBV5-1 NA CASSQTLNTGELFF TGCGCCAGCAGCCAAACACTGAACACCGGGGAGCTGTTTTTT
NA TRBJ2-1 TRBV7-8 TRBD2 CASSGTGTSVNNEQFF TGTGCCAGCAGCGGAACCGGGACTAGCGTCAACAATGAGCAGTTCTTC
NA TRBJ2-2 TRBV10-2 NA CASSISGTKIANTGELFF TGCGCCAGCAGTATCTCCGGGACAAAAATCGCGAACACCGGGGAGCTGTTTTTT
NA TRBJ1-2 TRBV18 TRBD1 CASSPGQGYGYTF TGTGCCAGCTCACCGGGACAGGGCTATGGCTACACCTTC
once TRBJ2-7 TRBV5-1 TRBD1 CASSLQGSSYEQYF TGCGCCAGCAGCCTACAGGGGAGCTCCTACGAGCAGTACTTC
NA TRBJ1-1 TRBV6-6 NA CASNVPGNTEAFF TGTGCCAGCAACGTACCAGGGAACACTGAAGCTTTCTTT
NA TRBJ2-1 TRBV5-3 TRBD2 CARRAGTSCVGSYNEQFF TGTGCCAGAAGGGCCGGGACTAGCTGCGTGGGCTCCTACAATGAGCAGTTCTTC
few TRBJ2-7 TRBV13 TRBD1 CASSTKGQGRPYF TGTGCCAGCAGCACAAAGGGACAGGGGAGGCCGTACTTC
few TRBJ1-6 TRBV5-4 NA CASSSVRSPLHF TGTGCCAGCAGCTCTGTGAGGTCACCCCTCCACTTT
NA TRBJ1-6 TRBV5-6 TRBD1 CASSFEGQIYNSPLHF TGTGCCAGCAGCTTCGAGGGACAGATCTATAATTCACCCCTCCACTTT
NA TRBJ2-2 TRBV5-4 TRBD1 CASTTGQGLTGELFF TGTGCCAGCACTACGGGACAGGGGTTAACCGGGGAGCTGTTTTTT
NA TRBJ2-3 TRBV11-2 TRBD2 CASSAGALAVTDTQYF TGTGCCAGCAGCGCAGGGGCACTAGCGGTCACAGATACGCAGTATTTT
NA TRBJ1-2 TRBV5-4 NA CASSRTDSYRGYTF TGTGCCAGCAGTCGTACAGATTCTTACCGGGGCTACACCTTC
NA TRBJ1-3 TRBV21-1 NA CASTPMVTNSSGNTIYF TGTGCCAGCACCCCGATGGTAACTAATAGCTCTGGAAACACCATATATTTT
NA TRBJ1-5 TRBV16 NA CASSHPTPGAGNQPQHF TGTGCCAGCAGCCACCCAACCCCGGGGGCAGGCAATCAGCCCCAGCATTTT
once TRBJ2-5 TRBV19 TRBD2 CASSVAGGPGTQYF TGTGCCAGTAGTGTAGCGGGAGGGCCAGGGACCCAGTACTTC
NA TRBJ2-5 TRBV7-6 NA CASSLAPGIVETQYF TGTGCCAGCAGCTTAGCTCCGGGAATAGTGGAGACCCAGTACTTC
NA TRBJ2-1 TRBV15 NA CATSRVDGYNEQFF TGTGCCACCAGCCGGGTGGATGGGTACAATGAGCAGTTCTTC